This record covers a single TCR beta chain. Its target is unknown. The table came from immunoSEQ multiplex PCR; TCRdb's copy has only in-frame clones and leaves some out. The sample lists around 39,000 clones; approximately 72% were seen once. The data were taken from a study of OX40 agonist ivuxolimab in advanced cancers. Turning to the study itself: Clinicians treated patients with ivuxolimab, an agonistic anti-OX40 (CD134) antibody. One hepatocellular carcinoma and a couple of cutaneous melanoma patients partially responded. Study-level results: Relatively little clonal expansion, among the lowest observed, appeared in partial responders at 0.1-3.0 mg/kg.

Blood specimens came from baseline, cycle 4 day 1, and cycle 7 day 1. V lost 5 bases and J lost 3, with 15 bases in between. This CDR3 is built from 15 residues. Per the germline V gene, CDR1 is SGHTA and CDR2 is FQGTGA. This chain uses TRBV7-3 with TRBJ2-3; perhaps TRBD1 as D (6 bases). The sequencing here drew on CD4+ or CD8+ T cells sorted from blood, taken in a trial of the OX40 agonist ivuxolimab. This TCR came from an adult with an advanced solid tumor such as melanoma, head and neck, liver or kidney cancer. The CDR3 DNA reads TGTGCCAGCAGCGTAGGACAGTACGATACAGATACGCAGTATTTT. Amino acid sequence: CASSVGQYDTDTQYF.